A selection of T cell receptor beta chains follows, all from one sample in a study of blood T cell repertoires in COVID-19. The data were produced by immunoSEQ multiplex PCR, yet TCRdb's version contains in-frame clones alone and is incomplete. The sample lists around 37,000 clones, roughly 87% occurring once. Sequencing input: peripheral blood. Receptors originate from a man aged 55 to 70 with acute or convalescent COVID-19. The conserved cysteine and the conserved F or W are not part of the CDR3 here.

>TRBV19
ASRDRAGELF
>TRBV10-3
AISQRGQTLSNEQF
>TRBV5-4
ASSLGGLAGANEQF
>TRBV3-1/TRBV3-2
ASSSRTPEGYGYT
>TRBV27
ASSPRTGGMANQPQH
>TRBV15
ATRVGGTYNQPQH
>TRBV24-1
ATSNIPGRGGHTQY
>TRBV19
ASSPGTENTEAF
>TRBV11-2
ASSSRLVNPHEQF
>TRBV10-3
AISGGRGHGETQY
>TRBV5-1
ASSFGQLNTEAF
>TRBV20-1
SASDQGRSNEQF